These T cell receptor beta chains were read from a single sample in a study of T cell repertoires in cytomegalovirus infection. TCRdb passed the reads through MiXCR, listing each CDR3 protein once. The sample carries hundreds of thousands of distinct CDR3 sequences, roughly 15% recorded once. The sample comprised PBMCs. These receptors were obtained from a human donor in good health (CMV status not recorded). Some clones in this sample may be carry-over from other donors' samples. Each CDR3 is given with its conserved first and last residue. The D gene is left open where the match is weak. Size values are once, few and many counts, or a class for expanded clones, and some rows have none.

length: 15
J: TRBJ2-7
size: many
D: NA
V: TRBV4-2
DNA: TGTGCCAGCAGCCAGGGCCAAAGGGACGACTCCGAGCAGTACTTC
CDR3: CASSQGQRDDSEQYF

length: 15
J: TRBJ2-7
size: many
D: NA
V: TRBV6-6
DNA: TGTGCCAGCAGTTACTCCGGTGAGAGCTCCTACGAGCAGTACTTC
CDR3: CASSYSGESSYEQYF

length: 16
J: TRBJ1-5
size: many
D: NA
V: TRBV12-3/TRBV12-4
DNA: TGTGCCAGCAGTCCGATGAGGACAGAAGGCAATCAGCCCCAGCATTTT
CDR3: CASSPMRTEGNQPQHF

length: 14
J: TRBJ2-7
size: NA
D: NA
V: TRBV5-6
DNA: TGTGCCAGCAGCTACCCAGGGGTCTCCTACGAGCAGTACTTC
CDR3: CASSYPGVSYEQYF

length: 17
J: TRBJ2-1
size: few
D: TRBD2
V: TRBV19
DNA: TGTGCCAGTAGTATGATCCTACTAGCGGGGGCCGTCAATGAGCAGTTCTTC
CDR3: CASSMILLAGAVNEQFF

length: 19
J: TRBJ2-2
size: few
D: TRBD2
V: TRBV4-2
DNA: TGTGCCAGCAGCCAGCCCCCGGGACTAGCGGGGCCGAACACCGGGGAGCTGTTTTTT
CDR3: CASSQPPGLAGPNTGELFF

length: 16
J: TRBJ2-4
size: few
D: TRBD1
V: TRBV15
DNA: TGTGCCACCAGCAGTGGGGGACAGGGAACCAAAAACATTCAGTACTTC
CDR3: CATSSGGQGTKNIQYF

length: 15
J: TRBJ2-7
size: many
D: NA
V: TRBV28
DNA: TGTGCCAGCAGGGGGGAGACAGCGAGCTCCTACGAGCAGTACTTC
CDR3: CASRGETASSYEQYF

length: 18
J: TRBJ2-3
size: NA
D: TRBD2
V: TRBV5-4
DNA: TGTGCCAGCAGCCGGCGGACTAGCGGGGGGGCTAGCACAGATACGCAGTATTTT
CDR3: CASSRRTSGGASTDTQYF

length: 17
J: TRBJ2-3
size: NA
D: TRBD1
V: TRBV28
DNA: TGTGCCAGCAGTCCCCCGGATGACAGGGGGTGGGTCGGTACGCAGTATTTT
CDR3: CASSPPDDRGWVGTQYF

length: 14
J: TRBJ2-3
size: NA
D: TRBD1
V: TRBV20-1
DNA: TGCAGTGCCCAGACAGGGGGCGATCCAGATACGCAGTATTTT
CDR3: CSAQTGGDPDTQYF

length: 17
J: TRBJ2-3
size: NA
D: TRBD1
V: TRBV5-1
DNA: TGCGCCAGCAGCTTGGCCCGCGGGACAGGGAGCACAGATACGCAGTATTTT
CDR3: CASSLARGTGSTDTQYF

length: 14
J: TRBJ1-1
size: many
D: TRBD1
V: TRBV6-1
DNA: TGTGCCAGCAGTCAGACGGACAGGCACACTGAAGCTTTCTTT
CDR3: CASSQTDRHTEAFF

length: 21
J: TRBJ1-5
size: NA
D: NA
V: TRBV19
DNA: TGTGCCAGTAGTATTAGTCCTATCGGTTCCGGATCCGCTGATAGCAATCAGCCCCAGCATTTT
CDR3: CASSISPIGSGSADSNQPQHF

length: 15
J: TRBJ2-3
size: NA
D: NA
V: TRBV10-3
DNA: TGTGCCATCAGTGACCCGCTGAAAGGAACAGATACGCAGTATTTT
CDR3: CAISDPLKGTDTQYF

length: 16
J: TRBJ1-1
size: few
D: TRBD1
V: TRBV4-1
DNA: TGCGCCAGCAGCCTTGGGGGCACAGGGGATATCCGGGGAGCTTTCTTT
CDR3: CASSLGGTGDIRGAFF

length: 16
J: TRBJ2-5
size: NA
D: NA
V: TRBV7-9
DNA: TGTGCCAGCAGCCGTCGCGCAGGGAGTGTGCAAGAGACCCAGTACTTC
CDR3: CASSRRAGSVQETQYF

length: 12
J: TRBJ2-5
size: many
D: NA
V: TRBV7-9
DNA: TGTGCCAGCAGCTTCCTGGACGAGACCCAGTACTTC
CDR3: CASSFLDETQYF

length: 18
J: TRBJ2-5
size: NA
D: TRBD2
V: TRBV6-1
DNA: TGTGCCAGCAGTGAGACCCACGATCCCACTAGCGGACAAGAGACCCAGTACTTC
CDR3: CASSETHDPTSGQETQYF

length: 15
J: TRBJ2-1
size: NA
D: NA
V: TRBV7-2
DNA: TGTGCCAGCAGCTTATTCGGGGGCCCAGTTCATGAGCAGTTCTTC
CDR3: CASSLFGGPVHEQFF

length: 15
J: TRBJ2-1
size: NA
D: TRBD1
V: TRBV20-1
DNA: TGCAGTGCTAGCCCGGGACAGCGATTCTACAATGAGCAGTTCTTC
CDR3: CSASPGQRFYNEQFF

length: 18
J: TRBJ2-2
size: few
D: NA
V: TRBV25-1
DNA: TGTGCCAGCAGTGACTTTTTTCCAGGGCCCTCGAACACCGGGGAGCTGTTTTTT
CDR3: CASSDFFPGPSNTGELFF

length: 13
J: TRBJ2-1
size: NA
D: TRBD2
V: TRBV4-1
DNA: TGCGCCAGCAGCCAAGGGGAGGGCAATGAGCAGTTCTTC
CDR3: CASSQGEGNEQFF

length: 15
J: TRBJ1-4
size: few
D: TRBD1
V: TRBV20-1
DNA: TGCAGTGCCCTGACAGGGGGTCCAACTAATGAAAAACTGTTTTTT
CDR3: CSALTGGPTNEKLFF

length: 16
J: TRBJ1-2
size: few
D: NA
V: TRBV3-1
DNA: TGTGCCAGCAGCCAGCGTGTACCTCCCCGGGGCTGGGGCTACACCTTC
CDR3: CASSQRVPPRGWGYTF

length: 15
J: TRBJ2-3
size: NA
D: NA
V: TRBV28
DNA: TGTGCCAGCAGTTTCTCTGTGTCATCTACAGATACGCAGTATTTT
CDR3: CASSFSVSSTDTQYF

length: 12
J: TRBJ1-1
size: few
D: NA
V: TRBV12-3/TRBV12-4
DNA: TGTGCCAGCAGGATCGAGGGTGGTCAAGCTTTCTTT
CDR3: CASRIEGGQAFF

length: 20
J: TRBJ2-4
size: few
D: TRBD2
V: TRBV4-1
DNA: TGCGCCAGCAGCCAAGCCGGGACTAGCGGGGGCCCAACAGCCAAAAACATTCAGTACTTC
CDR3: CASSQAGTSGGPTAKNIQYF

length: 16
J: TRBJ2-7
size: NA
D: NA
V: TRBV28
DNA: TGTGCCAGCAGTTTAACCGGGGGATCGGTCCCCTACGAGCAGTACTTC
CDR3: CASSLTGGSVPYEQYF

length: 14
J: TRBJ2-1
size: many
D: NA
V: TRBV7-2
DNA: TGTGCCAGCAGCTTGCAGCGGGCCAGAAGTGAGCAGTTCTTC
CDR3: CASSLQRARSEQFF

length: 15
J: TRBJ2-2
size: NA
D: NA
V: TRBV10-3
DNA: TGTGCCATCAGTTTCGGGCCAACGAACACCGGGGAGCTGTTTTTT
CDR3: CAISFGPTNTGELFF

length: 16
J: TRBJ2-1
size: few
D: NA
V: TRBV6-5
DNA: TGTGCCAGCAGTTACTCCTCGTCGGGGGTGTACAATGAGCAGTTCTTC
CDR3: CASSYSSSGVYNEQFF

length: 12
J: TRBJ2-7
size: NA
D: NA
V: TRBV7-9
DNA: TGTGCCAGCAGCAGGACAGTCTACGAGCAGTACTTC
CDR3: CASSRTVYEQYF

length: 14
J: TRBJ1-2
size: NA
D: NA
V: TRBV28
DNA: TGTGCCAGCAGTTTTCCCCGTTCCAACTATGGCTACACCTTC
CDR3: CASSFPRSNYGYTF

length: 13
J: TRBJ1-5
size: many
D: NA
V: TRBV7-3
DNA: TGTGCCAGCAGCTTAAATGGGGGTCAGCCCCAGCATTTT
CDR3: CASSLNGGQPQHF

length: 15
J: TRBJ2-1
size: few
D: NA
V: TRBV20-1
DNA: TGCAGTGCTGGGGGGGACAATAGGCCCCTCAATGAGCAGTTCTTC
CDR3: CSAGGDNRPLNEQFF

length: 14
J: TRBJ2-1
size: many
D: NA
V: TRBV11-3
DNA: TGTGCCAGCAGCTCCACCGGAGCTTACAATGAGCAGTTCTTC
CDR3: CASSSTGAYNEQFF

length: 14
J: TRBJ2-1
size: once
D: NA
V: TRBV19
DNA: TGTGCCAGTAGTATCCTAAATGGGGACAATGAGCAGTTCTTC
CDR3: CASSILNGDNEQFF

length: 16
J: TRBJ1-6
size: many
D: TRBD1
V: TRBV9
DNA: TGTGCCAGCAGCTCAGGGGGGACAAGGGGTTTGTCACCCCTCCACTTT
CDR3: CASSSGGTRGLSPLHF

length: 15
J: TRBJ1-1
size: NA
D: NA
V: TRBV20-1
DNA: TGCAGTGCTAGAGATCCTGGGCACGCGGGCACTGAAGCTTTCTTT
CDR3: CSARDPGHAGTEAFF

length: 14
J: TRBJ2-3
size: few
D: NA
V: TRBV12-3/TRBV12-4
DNA: TGTGCCAGCAGTCCTGTCGCGGGCACCGATACGCAGTATTTT
CDR3: CASSPVAGTDTQYF

length: 16
J: TRBJ2-5
size: few
D: NA
V: TRBV12-5
DNA: TGTGCTAGTGGTTTGGTGATCAGGGTCCTAGGGGAGACCCAGTACTTC
CDR3: CASGLVIRVLGETQYF

length: 13
J: TRBJ1-6
size: NA
D: NA
V: TRBV12-3/TRBV12-4
DNA: TGTGCCAGCAGAAAGGGGGGGAATTCACCCCTCCACTTT
CDR3: CASRKGGNSPLHF

length: 14
J: TRBJ2-7
size: NA
D: NA
V: TRBV18
DNA: TGTGCCAGCTCCAAGGACTTAGTGTACTACGAGCAGTACTTC
CDR3: CASSKDLVYYEQYF

length: 13
J: TRBJ2-3
size: NA
D: NA
V: TRBV27
DNA: TGTGCCAGCAGGGCCTCCGGCACAGATACGCAGTATTTT
CDR3: CASRASGTDTQYF

length: 15
J: TRBJ2-1
size: few
D: NA
V: TRBV14
DNA: TGTGCCAGCAGCCCCGCCAGGCAGGACTACAATGAGCAGTTCTTC
CDR3: CASSPARQDYNEQFF

length: 13
J: TRBJ2-7
size: NA
D: NA
V: TRBV6-6
DNA: TGTGCCAGCTCGCGGCAGGAGTCCTACGAGCAGTACTTC
CDR3: CASSRQESYEQYF

length: 14
J: TRBJ1-5
size: NA
D: NA
V: TRBV24-1
DNA: TGTGCCACCAGTGATCCGCCCCCGAACCCGACCCAGCATTTT
CDR3: CATSDPPPNPTQHF

length: 14
J: TRBJ1-1
size: many
D: NA
V: TRBV6-5
DNA: TGTGCCAGCAGCCCCATGGGCGGCAGCACTGAAGCTTTCTTT
CDR3: CASSPMGGSTEAFF

length: 12
J: TRBJ1-4
size: NA
D: NA
V: TRBV20-1
DNA: TGCAGTGCTCGACCGGGCGGTGAAAAACTGTTTTTT
CDR3: CSARPGGEKLFF

length: 13
J: TRBJ2-2
size: NA
D: NA
V: TRBV6-8
DNA: TGTGCCAGCAGTTACGGGGAGACCGGGGAGCTGTTTTTT
CDR3: CASSYGETGELFF

length: 16
J: TRBJ2-5
size: many
D: TRBD2
V: TRBV11-2
DNA: TGTGCCAGCAGCTCACGACTAGCGGGGGGCCAAGAGACCCAGTACTTC
CDR3: CASSSRLAGGQETQYF

length: 16
J: TRBJ2-3
size: few
D: NA
V: TRBV28
DNA: TGTGCCAGCAGGGGAGAAGACCGTTCGAGCACAGATACGCAGTATTTT
CDR3: CASRGEDRSSTDTQYF

length: 17
J: TRBJ1-5
size: many
D: TRBD1
V: TRBV27
DNA: TGTGCCAGCAGTCCTCACGCGATGGGACAGGGAGTTCAGCCCCAGCATTTT
CDR3: CASSPHAMGQGVQPQHF

length: 16
J: TRBJ1-5
size: many
D: NA
V: TRBV7-2
DNA: TGTGCCAGCAGCTCCCGGGGCCACGGGGGCAATCAGCCCCAGCATTTT
CDR3: CASSSRGHGGNQPQHF